Each of the 28 T cell receptor beta chains below was sequenced from the same sample in a study of cytomegalovirus exposure and HLA in healthy donors. Using immunoSEQ multiplex PCR, the repertoire was profiled, and TCRdb retains in-frame clones only, with some absent. The sample holds nearly 200,000 clones, roughly 88% seen once. Sequencing used PBMCs. The receptors shown here come from a woman in her 30s in good health and CMV-seropositive.

This chain uses TRBV2 with TRBJ2-2; perhaps TRBD1 as D (5 bases). The CDR3 loop spans 15 amino acids. The germline V gene encodes CDR1 SNHLY and CDR2 FYNNEI. V was trimmed by 4 bases and J by 1 base, leaving 10 bases between them. In DNA, the CDR3 is TGTGCCAGCAGTGTGGGGCAGGTGAACACCGGGGAGCTGTTTTTT. Its translation: CASSVGQVNTGELFF.

This clone is a singleton in its sample. The chain links TRBV28 to TRBJ1-2, with 7 bases identical to TRBD1. V trimming: 7 bases; J trimming: 4 bases; junction bases outside the gene matches: 9. Germline values: CDR1 MDHEN, CDR2 SYDVKM. This CDR3 comprises 14 residues. DNA for the CDR3: TGTGCCAGCAATAGGGGGCGGGGAGGCTATGGCTACACCTTC. Amino acids: CASNRGRGGYGYTF.

This chain links TRBV29-1 with TRBJ1-1; D is perhaps TRBD1 (6 bases). The germline CDR1 and CDR2 sequences are SQVTM and ANQGSEA. The CDR3 is 12 residues long. Trimming took 6 bases from V and 2 from J, leaving 10 bases between them. This CDR3 is CSVGQQNTEAFF. For the CDR3, the DNA is TGCAGCGTGGGACAACAAAACACTGAAGCTTTCTTT.

The V and J genes are TRBV2 and TRBJ1-2; perhaps TRBD1 as D (5 bases). The germline gives CDR1 SNHLY, CDR2 FYNNEI. V was shortened by 6 bases and J by 3 bases, with 8 bases between the two germline ends. The CDR3 spans 12 residues. Here the CDR3 DNA reads TGTGCCAGCAGCAGGGATGACTATGGCTACACCTTC. Its protein is CASSRDDYGYTF.

The chain recombines TRBV4-1 with TRBJ2-7; D not resolved. Trimming left V 0 bases short and J 3 bases short, with 6 bases between. Germline CDR1 is MGHRA and CDR2 is YSYEKL. The CDR3 has 13 residues. CDR3 sequence: CASSQDRGYEQYF. The DNA of the CDR3 is TGCGCCAGCAGCCAAGATCGCGGCTACGAGCAGTACTTC.

The chain joins TRBV9 to TRBJ2-2, with a tentative D call TRBD1 (6 bases). V lost 6 bases and J lost 7, with 16 bases in between. Germline V lookup: CDR1 SGDLS, CDR2 YYNGEE. The CDR3 is 14 amino acids. CDR3 in amino acids: CASNLQGSIGELFF. The CDR3 DNA follows: TGTGCCAGCAACCTACAGGGATCTATCGGGGAGCTGTTTTTT.

The J gene is TRBJ1-1, the V gene TRBV7-9, with TRBD1 matching 7 bases. The V gene's germline CDR1 is SEHNR and CDR2 FQNEAQ (reference sequence). Trimming cost V 5 bases and J 7 bases; bases outside gene matches: 13. The CDR3 extends over 15 amino acids. The CDR3 DNA is TGTGCCAGCAGCCCTCTGGGGGGTCGGGACAGTGAAGCTTTCTTT. It encodes CASSPLGGRDSEAFF.

This chain connects TRBV6-1 to TRBJ2-3, with D possibly TRBD1 on 5 matching bases. From germline, CDR1 is MNHNS and CDR2 SASEGT. This CDR3 is built from 15 residues. V was clipped by 4 bases and J by 2 bases, with 13 bases between them. This chain's CDR3 is CASSGVPGYTDTQYF. The CDR3 DNA follows: TGTGCCAGCAGTGGCGTGCCAGGGTACACAGATACGCAGTATTTT.

This clone has just a few counts. The CDR3 bases are TGCGCCAGCAGCTGGGCGGTCGGGAGGGGGAATGGCTACACCTTC. This gives the protein CASSWAVGRGNGYTF. The V and J genes are TRBV5-1 and TRBJ1-2; D perhaps matches TRBD1 (6 bases). Between the trimmed V and J ends, which lost 3 bases and 6 bases, there was a span of 18 bases. Germline CDR1 is SGHRS and CDR2 is YFSETQ. The CDR3 has 15 residues.

The chain carries TRBV5-6 and TRBJ1-2, with D possibly matching TRBD1 (5 bases). This CDR3 has 14 residues. V was clipped by 0 bases and J by 4 bases, with 10 bases between them. Germline V gene data show CDR1 as SGHDT and CDR2 as YYEEEE. The CDR3 region is CASSLGRALYGYTF. DNA for the CDR3: TGTGCCAGCAGCTTGGGCAGGGCCCTCTATGGCTACACCTTC.

This clone occurred a few times. The CDR3 loop is CAISEGMTENYGYTF. Written as DNA, the CDR3 is TGTGCCATCAGTGAGGGGATGACAGAGAACTATGGCTACACCTTC. The V gene is TRBV10-3, the J gene TRBJ1-2; D possibly corresponds to TRBD1 (5 bases). The CDR3 has 15 amino acids. V was trimmed by 2 bases and J by 2 bases, leaving 12 bases between them. Germline assignment: CDR1 ENHRY and CDR2 SYGVKD.

The genes are TRBV4-2 and TRBJ2-7, with 11 nucleotides matching TRBD1. The CDR3 is 16 residues long. Germline V CDR1 and CDR2: LGHNA, YNFKEQ. V shed 0 bases and J 4 bases; nucleotides not matched to a gene: 5. Here the CDR3 DNA reads TGTGCCAGCAGCCAAGATCAGGGGACAGGGGGATACGAGCAGTACTTC. Protein: CASSQDQGTGGYEQYF.

The chain combines TRBV10-1 with TRBJ2-5; tentative D call: TRBD2 (6 bases). The CDR3 sequence is 14 residues long. Trimming removed 3 bases from V and 2 bases from J, with 10 bases in between. Germline lookup yields CDR1 WNHNN and CDR2 SYGVQD (reference sequence). The CDR3 DNA is TGCGCCAGCAGTGATGCAGGACTACAAGAGACCCAGTACTTC. This translates into CASSDAGLQETQYF.

The rearrangement links TRBV28 to TRBJ1-2; D not certain. Looked up from germline, CDR1 is MDHEN and CDR2 is SYDVKM. The CDR3 is 13 residues long. V lost 3 bases, J lost 7 bases, and 12 bases lay in between. The CDR3 loop is CASSFGEKVGYTF. For the CDR3, the DNA is TGTGCCAGCAGTTTTGGGGAGAAGGTTGGCTACACCTTC.

The rearrangement uses TRBV6-5 and TRBJ2-7; 9 nucleotides match TRBD1. V lost 2 bases to trimming and J lost 6 bases; unmatched junction nucleotides: 5. The CDR3 sequence is 14 residues long. Germline V CDR1 and CDR2: MNHEY, SVGAGI. CDR3 bases: TGTGCCAGCAGTTACCGGACAGGGGTCCCCGAGCAGTACTTC. It codes for CASSYRTGVPEQYF.

V is TRBV19 and J is TRBJ2-7; TRBD2 matches 13 bases. CDR1 and CDR2 (germline): LNHDA, SQIVND (reference sequence). The CDR3 sequence is 13 residues long. With 4 bases clipped from V and 12 bases from J, the junction kept 6 bases outside the gene matches. The CDR3 bases are TGTGCCAGTAGTACCCCAGGACTAGCGGGAGTGTACTTC. It encodes CASSTPGLAGVYF.

The chain carries TRBV29-1 and TRBJ2-7; 7 bases align to TRBD2. V shed 1 base, J shed 4 bases, and the junction held 4 bases outside the gene matches. CDR3 length: 13 residues. Germline CDR1 SQVTM, CDR2 ANQGSEA. The CDR3 DNA reads TGCAGCGTTGAAGGCGGGAGTATGTACGAGCAGTACTTC. Its translation is CSVEGGSMYEQYF.

The rearrangement links TRBV6-6 to TRBJ2-5; D possibly corresponds to TRBD2 (5 bases). The V and J ends lost 6 bases and 2 bases respectively, with 13 bases between them. Germline CDR1 reads MNHNY; CDR2 reads SVGAGI (reference sequence). This CDR3 contains 14 residues. The CDR3 spells CASRASGVQETQYF. DNA of the CDR3: TGTGCCAGCAGGGCCAGCGGAGTTCAAGAGACCCAGTACTTC.

This chain connects TRBV5-4 to TRBJ2-1; the D gene is possibly TRBD2 (6 bases). V gave up 2 bases and J gave up 6 bases, with 12 bases separating them. This CDR3 comprises 14 residues. Germline V gene sequence: CDR1 SGHNT, CDR2 YYREEE (reference sequence). The CDR3 coding sequence is TGTGCCAGCAGCTTCGGGAGTCAATTCAATGAGCAGTTCTTC. It is translated as CASSFGSQFNEQFF. Full variable domain (missing parts from reference TRBV5-4 and TRBJ2-1): ETGVTQSPTHLIKTRGQQVTLRCSSQSGHNTVSWYQQALGQGPQFIFQYYREEENGRGNFPPRFSGLQFPNYSSELNVNALELDDSALYLCASSFGSQFNEQFFGPGTRLTVL.

V gene TRBV6-6 combines with J gene TRBJ2-1; 8 positions agree with TRBD2. Trimming at V came to 6 bases and at J to 8 bases, leaving 15 bases not matched to a gene. From germline, CDR1 is MNHNY and CDR2 SVGAGI (reference sequence). The CDR3 runs 16 residues. The CDR3 spells CASRAGRANFEHEQFF. CDR3 DNA: TGTGCCAGCAGGGCCGGGAGGGCCAATTTCGAACATGAGCAGTTCTTC.

This clone was detected only once. The chain is built from TRBV27 and TRBJ2-7; possibly TRBD2 for D (5 bases). CDR1 is MNHEY, CDR2 SMNVEV, per germline (reference sequence). There are 17 residues in the CDR3. V was shortened by 3 bases and J by 4 bases, with 22 bases between the two germline ends. In nucleotides, the CDR3 is TGTGCCAGCAGTTTTCTCGGGGTGGGAAAACGGGAATACGAGCAGTACTTC. Translating it yields CASSFLGVGKREYEQYF.

V is TRBV28 and J is TRBJ2-7; 7 positions match TRBD2. Germline V gene lookup returns CDR1 MDHEN and CDR2 SYDVKM. J lost 3 bases, V lost 5 bases, and 10 bases had no gene match. The CDR3 length is 15 residues. Here the CDR3 reads CASSPSAGSLYEQYF. The CDR3 bases are TGTGCCAGCAGTCCGTCAGCGGGATCTCTCTACGAGCAGTACTTC.

This chain uses TRBV6-5 with TRBJ1-5, with D possibly being TRBD1 (5 bases). This CDR3 comprises 13 residues. Germline V gene sequence: CDR1 MNHEY, CDR2 SVGAGI. V was shortened by 8 bases and J by 0 bases, with 8 bases between the two germline ends. CDR3 bases: TGTGCCAGCGGCAGGGATAGCAATCAGCCCCAGCATTTT. Its translation is CASGRDSNQPQHF.

The DNA for the CDR3 is TGTGCCAGCAGTTACTCCCCGGGACAGGGAAAAGCTTTCTTT. Translated: CASSYSPGQGKAFF. The chain recombines TRBV6-6 with TRBJ1-1; TRBD1 matches 9 bases. Trimming took 0 bases from V and 9 from J; bases not matched to a gene: 5. The CDR3 has 14 amino acids. Germline CDR1 is MNHNY and CDR2 is SVGAGI (reference sequence).

The chain carries TRBV14 and TRBJ2-2; 10 bases match TRBD2. V lost 3 bases and J lost 6; bases outside the gene matches: 4. CDR3 length: 15 amino acids. Germline CDR1 SGHDN, CDR2 FVKESK. The CDR3 coding sequence is TGTGCCAGCAGCCACAGCGGGAGGGCCTCCGGGGAGCTGTTTTTT. Residues: CASSHSGRASGELFF.

V usage is TRBV15 and J usage is TRBJ2-1; maybe TRBD1 (6 bases). From germline, CDR1 is LNHNV and CDR2 YYDKDF (reference sequence). Trimming left V 0 bases short and J 2 bases short, with 11 bases between. The CDR3 is 16 residues long. CDR3 residues: CATSREQQGAYNEQFF. Written as DNA, the CDR3 is TGTGCCACCAGCAGAGAACAACAGGGCGCCTACAATGAGCAGTTCTTC.

The V call is TRBV9, the J call TRBJ2-2; 9 bases are a match to TRBD2. With 2 bases clipped from V and 7 bases from J, the junction kept 6 bases outside the gene matches. Germline CDR1 and CDR2: SGDLS and YYNGEE. The CDR3 is made up of 15 amino acids. The CDR3: CASSVDSGSGGELFF. For the CDR3, the DNA is TGTGCCAGCAGCGTGGATAGCGGGAGCGGCGGGGAGCTGTTTTTT.

The V call is TRBV2, the J call TRBJ2-3; D perhaps matches TRBD2 (6 bases). With 3 bases removed from V and 8 bases from J, the gap between germline ends came to 21 bases. CDR1 and CDR2 from the germline V gene are SNHLY and FYNNEI. The CDR3 runs 16 residues. The CDR3 DNA reads as TGTGCCAGCAGTGAGGACATAGCGGCCTTGGTTACTACGCAGTATTTT. As protein: CASSEDIAALVTTQYF.